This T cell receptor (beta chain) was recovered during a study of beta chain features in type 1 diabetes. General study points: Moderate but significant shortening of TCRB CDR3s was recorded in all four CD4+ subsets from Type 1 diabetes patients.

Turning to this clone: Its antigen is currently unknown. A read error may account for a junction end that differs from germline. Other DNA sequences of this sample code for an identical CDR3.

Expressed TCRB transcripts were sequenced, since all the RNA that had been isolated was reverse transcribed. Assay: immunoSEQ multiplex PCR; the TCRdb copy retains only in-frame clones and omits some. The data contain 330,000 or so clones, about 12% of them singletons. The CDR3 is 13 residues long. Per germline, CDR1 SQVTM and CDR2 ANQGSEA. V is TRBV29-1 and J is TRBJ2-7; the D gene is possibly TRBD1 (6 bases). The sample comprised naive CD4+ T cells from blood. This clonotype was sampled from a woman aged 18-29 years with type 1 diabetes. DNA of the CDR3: TGCAGCGCCGGCCGGGACACCTCCTATGAGCAGTACTTC. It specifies CSAGRDTSYEQYF.